This T cell receptor (beta chain) was obtained from a study of blood T cells in healthy people across ages. In the case of this clonotype: Antigen: not known.

There are 17 residues in the CDR3. V lost 6 bases, J lost 4 bases, and 17 bases stayed unmatched. Study conclusions and caveats: In long-lived donors, naive CD4+ cell counts and diversity exceeded those of aged donors.

The study isolated at least 6.5 million PBMCs from each sample. The authors ran a second PCR of about 6 to 11 cycles using a sample-barcoded 5' primer and a J-beta primer mix. Each cDNA molecule was tagged by a template-switch adaptor with 12 random nucleotides. TCRdb redid the calling of the 5' RACE reads with MiXCR, one entry per CDR3 protein. The table includes about a million distinct CDR3 sequences, under 40% detected once. Sequenced input: blood. The chain carries TRBV12-3 or TRBV12-4 and TRBJ1-2; 7 nucleotides agree with TRBD1. The sequence was obtained from a man between 18 and 29 years old in good health. CDR3 DNA sequence: TGTGCCAGCAGCCAGAGGACAGGCGAAGGCCCTTCCTATGGCTACACCTTC. Amino acid sequence: CASSQRTGEGPSYGYTF.